These 17 T cell receptor beta chains came from one sample sequenced in a study of tumor-infiltrating lymphocytes in oesophageal squamous cell carcinoma. TCRdb redid the calling of the PCR reads with MiXCR, one entry per CDR3 protein. The sample includes over 13,000 distinct CDR3 sequences, around 48% of them seen just once. Sequencing input: esophageal tumor tissue. These receptors originate from a male donor with esophageal squamous cell carcinoma.

The J gene is TRBJ2-1, the V gene TRBV12-3 or TRBV12-4; weak D call: TRBD2 (6 bases). Trimming removed 3 bases from V and 1 base from J, with 10 bases in between. The CDR3 is 15 residues long. The CDR3, as DNA: TGTGCCAGCAGTTTGGGTGGGGGGTCCTACAATGAGCAGTTCTTC. Translated: CASSLGGGSYNEQFF.

The chain employs TRBV7-2 and TRBJ2-7, with TRBD2 matching over 9 bases. The J call may be in error: the DNA end matches TRBJ2-1 better. Germline CDR1 and CDR2: SGHTA and FQGNSA. This CDR3 contains 14 residues. CDR3 protein: CASTIAGVSYEQFF. DNA for the CDR3: TGTGCCAGCACCATAGCGGGAGTGTCCTACGAGCAGTTCTTC.

Comment on this clonotype: One junction end does not reproduce the germline sequence, and a read error may be involved. The CDR3: CASSPGQGTNSPLHF. CDR3 coding DNA: TGTGCCAGCAGCCCCGGACAGGGAACGAATTCACCCCTCCACTTC. V is TRBV6-2 or TRBV6-3 and J is TRBJ2-5; 8 bases line up with TRBD1. The CDR3 has 15 residues. Germline assignment: CDR1 MNHEY and CDR2 SVGEGT.

The DNA for the CDR3 is TGTGCCAGCAGCTTGGGACTAGCGGATCCCCGCCACGAGCAGTACTTC. It translates to CASSLGLADPRHEQYF. The V and J genes are TRBV7-2 and TRBJ2-7, with 11 bases identical to TRBD2. The CDR3 is 16 residues long. Looked up from germline, CDR1 is SGHTA and CDR2 is FQGNSA. Germline trimming cut 3 bases from V and 5 bases from J; bases unmatched to any gene: 9. Combining the CDR3 with reference TRBV7-2 and TRBJ2-7 gives the whole variable domain GAGVSQSPSNKVTEKGKDVELRCDPISGHTALYWYRQSLGQGLEFLIYFQGNSAPDKSGLPSDRFSAERTGGSVSTLTIQRTQQEDSAVYLCASSLGLADPRHEQYFGPGTRLTVT.

As for this clonotype: It is likely a read error, because the conserved phenylalanine at the end of the CDR3 is missing. The DNA is left out, because the CDR3 cannot be placed on it with certainty; the CDR3 is given as TCRdb lists it. CDR3 region: CASSFKTGRRAVLRA. The chain combines TRBV7-7 with TRBJ2-6; the table's D call, TRBD1, has no DNA check behind it. The CDR3 totals 15 residues, both ends included. In germline, CDR1 is SSHAT, CDR2 FNYEAQ (reference sequence).

This clonotype was picked up a small number of times. Here the CDR3 omits its conserved ending phenylalanine or tryptophan, so a read error is the likely source. No DNA is shown, since the ends of the CDR3 on it are uncertain; the CDR3 is the one TCRdb lists. This CDR3 reads CASSWGQSNDSPLHFGP. This chain uses TRBV7-2 with TRBJ2-3; the table names TRBD1, a call not compared with the DNA. Germline CDR1 reads SGHTA; CDR2 reads FQGNSA. From its first to its last residue, the CDR3 has 17 amino acids.

This clonotype has ten or more counts. CDR3 sequence: CASSSRWGPNYGYTF. The DNA of the CDR3 is TGTGCCAGCAGTTCCCGATGGGGTCCTAACTATGGCTACACCTTC. The chain recombines TRBV27 with TRBJ1-2; D is undetermined. CDR3 length equals 15 residues. Germline V gene lookup returns CDR1 MNHEY and CDR2 SMNVEV (reference sequence). V lost 4 bases, J lost 0 bases, and 12 bases lay in between.

The chain links TRBV2 to TRBJ2-4; the D gene is possibly TRBD2 (5 bases). Germline V CDR1 and CDR2: SNHLY, FYNNEI. V was clipped by 4 bases and J by 2 bases, with 12 bases between them. The CDR3 has 15 amino acids. CDR3 amino acids: CASSGGYGTKNIQYF. In DNA form, the CDR3 reads TGTGCCAGCAGTGGTGGATACGGGACCAAAAACATTCAGTACTTC.

V and J are TRBV28 and TRBJ1-1; 7 positions match TRBD1. In germline, CDR1 is MDHEN, CDR2 SYDVKM. V dropped 5 bases and J dropped 0; count of bases not matched to a gene: 6. This CDR3 has 15 amino acids. CDR3 region: CASSPAGGLNTEAFF. The CDR3 DNA reads as TGTGCCAGCAGTCCAGCAGGGGGGTTGAACACTGAAGCTTTCTTT.

This chain connects TRBV12-3 or TRBV12-4 to TRBJ1-5, with no clear D. This CDR3 is 14 amino acids long. V shed 3 bases and J shed 9 bases, with 15 bases lying between them. CDR3 coding DNA: TGTGCCAGCAGTTTGTCCCGGGGAGTTGGGCCCCAGCATTTT. It is translated as CASSLSRGVGPQHF.

The DNA of the CDR3 is TGTGCCAGCAGCGGAGCCCCGAGCTCCTACAATGAGCAGTTCTTC. This translates into CASSGAPSSYNEQFF. The chain couples TRBV5-3 to TRBJ2-1; maybe TRBD2 (5 bases). TRBV5-3 is an ORF, with its function uncertain. Trimming took off 8 bases at V and 0 bases at J, with 15 bases between the two ends. This CDR3 contains 15 residues.

The rearrangement uses TRBV20-1 and TRBJ2-1, with 7 nucleotides matching TRBD2. TRBJ2-7 explains the end of the DNA better; the J call may be wrong. Germline V CDR1 and CDR2: DFQATT, SNEGSKA (reference sequence). The CDR3 runs to 16 residues. As DNA, the CDR3 is TGCAGTGCTAGAGATCGGGGCGGCGGGAGCTTGGAGGAGCAGTACTTC. Its translation is CSARDRGGGSLEEQYF.

By share, this clonotype counts as large (0.1 to 1%). The rearrangement uses TRBV7-3 and TRBJ2-1; 11 positions agree with TRBD2. This CDR3 spans 17 amino acids. CDR1 is SGHTA and CDR2 is FQGTGA in the germline V gene. V trimming: 2 bases; J trimming: 1 base; junction bases outside the gene matches: 4. The CDR3 nucleotides read TGTGCCAGCAGCTTACGACTAGCGGGACGTTCCTACAATGAGCAGTTCTTC. The encoded protein is CASSLRLAGRSYNEQFF.

The rearrangement links TRBV27 to TRBJ2-3; no reliable D call. The DNA end is a closer match to TRBJ2-7, so the J assignment may be wrong. CDR3 length equals 15 residues. Per germline, CDR1 MNHEY and CDR2 SMNVEV (reference sequence). CDR3: CASRNRAAGTYEQYF. Written as DNA, the CDR3 is TGTGCCAGCAGGAACCGGGCCGCCGGAACCTACGAGCAGTACTTC.

V usage is TRBV7-3 and J usage is TRBJ1-1; D perhaps matches TRBD1 (6 bases). The CDR3 spans 13 residues. The ends were cut back, 2 bases at V and 4 bases at J, with 8 bases in the middle. Germline V CDR1 and CDR2: SGHTA, FQGTGA. The CDR3: CASSLDRLTEAFF. The CDR3 coding sequence is TGTGCCAGCAGCTTAGACAGGCTCACTGAAGCTTTCTTT.

This clonotype was seen at least ten times. This rearrangement joins TRBV10-2 to TRBJ1-4, with no clear D. The CDR3 loop spans 15 amino acids. Germline V CDR1 and CDR2: WSHSY, SAAADI. V gave up 2 bases and J gave up 4 bases, with 11 bases separating them. CDR3 coding DNA: TGCGCCAGCAGTGAGGAAAGGTTACTTAATGAAAAACTGTTTTTT. Protein sequence: CASSEERLLNEKLFF.

This clonotype turned up a few times. This CDR3 is missing its conserved last phenylalanine or tryptophan, likely due to a read error. No DNA is shown, since the ends of the CDR3 on it are uncertain; the CDR3 is the one TCRdb lists. The chain carries TRBV28 and TRBJ2-7. Germline CDR1 reads MDHEN; CDR2 reads SYDVKM. With termini counted, the CDR3 has 13 amino acids. The CDR3 loop is CASSFNYGYTFGS.